Following are 32 T cell receptor beta chains from one sample sequenced in a study of blood T cells in healthy people across ages. PCR was performed a second time for about 6 to 12 cycles using a sample-barcoded 5' primer and a J-beta primer mix. TCRdb reprocessed the 5' RACE reads with MiXCR, giving one entry per CDR3 protein. The data contain hundreds of thousands of distinct CDR3 sequences, roughly a quarter of them singletons. This same sample was also taken into another study, of T cells of mothers and their children.

Sequencing was carried out using blood. These receptor sequences come from a boy younger than 10 in good health.

This clonotype has a handful of counts. The chain joins TRBV4-3 to TRBJ1-2, with TRBD1 as a possible D gene (5 bases). V gave up 0 bases and J gave up 2 bases, with 7 bases separating them. This CDR3 has 14 amino acids. Germline CDR1 LGHNA, CDR2 YSLEER. The CDR3 DNA is TGCGCCAGCAGCCAAGAAAACAGGAACTATGGCTACACCTTC. Its protein is CASSQENRNYGYTF.

V usage is TRBV13 and J usage is TRBJ2-4; D unclear. CDR1 and CDR2 from the germline V gene are PRHDT and FYEKMQ (reference sequence). CDR3 length equals 15 residues. Trimming removed 0 bases from V and 1 base from J, with 7 bases in between. The CDR3 loop is CASSLGWVAKNIQYF. The CDR3 DNA reads TGTGCCAGCAGCTTAGGTTGGGTGGCCAAAAACATTCAGTACTTC.

This clonotype appeared a few times. The rearrangement uses TRBV3-1 and TRBJ1-1; D is unresolved. The CDR3 is 14 residues long. Germline CDR1 and CDR2: LGHDT and YNNKEL (reference sequence). V lost 0 bases and J lost 1, with 6 bases in between. In DNA form, the CDR3 reads TGTGCCAGCAGCCAAGAATCGACGAACACTGAAGCTTTCTTT. Translated, it gives CASSQESTNTEAFF.

On this clonotype: The junction and the germline gene differ at one end; a read error may be behind it. The chain carries TRBV6-5 and TRBJ1-6, with TRBD1 identical over 9 bases. Germline V gives CDR1 MNHEY, CDR2 SVGAGI. This CDR3 comprises 16 residues. CDR3 in DNA: TGTGCCAGCAGCTACTCGGACAGGGGAGAATTTTCACCCCTCCACTTT. This translates into CASSYSDRGEFSPLHF.

The genes are TRBV5-1 and TRBJ1-1; D not certain. The CDR3 extends over 13 amino acids. From germline, CDR1 is SGHRS and CDR2 YFSETQ. V lost 0 bases to trimming and J lost 8 bases, with 11 bases between them. The CDR3 here is CASSLGGVGEAFF. The CDR3 nucleotides read TGCGCCAGCAGCTTGGGGGGTGTCGGGGAAGCTTTCTTT.

This rearrangement joins TRBV6-5 to TRBJ1-2, with 8 nucleotides matching TRBD1. Germline V CDR1 and CDR2: MNHEY, SVGAGI. There are 13 residues in the CDR3. V was pared by 6 bases and J by 8 bases, with 8 bases of the junction left unmatched. In DNA form, the CDR3 reads TGTGCCAGCAGACGTGGACAGGGAGGCGGCTACACCTTC. This codes for CASRRGQGGGYTF.

This sequence joins TRBV20-1 and TRBJ2-3, with TRBD2 matching over 12 bases. In germline, CDR1 is DFQATT, CDR2 SNEGSKA (reference sequence). V lost 5 bases and J lost 0; bases outside the gene matches: 12. This CDR3 has 18 residues. The DNA for the CDR3 is TGCAGTGCTCCCCCGGGGACTAGCGGGTCCTGGAGCACAGATACGCAGTATTTT. It yields the protein CSAPPGTSGSWSTDTQYF.

This clonotype occurred a few times. The gene calls are TRBV20-1 and TRBJ2-6; D remains unclear. Germline CDR1 DFQATT, CDR2 SNEGSKA (reference sequence). V gave up 1 base and J gave up 4 bases, with 11 bases separating them. This CDR3 is built from 15 residues. The CDR3 sequence: CSARVGEAGANVLTF. In DNA, the CDR3 is TGCAGTGCTAGAGTTGGAGAGGCGGGGGCCAACGTCCTGACTTTC.

V is TRBV29-1 and J is TRBJ2-1; D is uncertain. In germline, CDR1 is SQVTM, CDR2 ANQGSEA. CDR3 length equals 13 residues. The V end was cut by 6 bases, the J end by 3 bases, with 12 bases between. The CDR3 spells CSVGRPSYNEQFF. In nucleotides, the CDR3 is TGCAGCGTCGGACGCCCCAGCTACAATGAGCAGTTCTTC.

This chain uses TRBV14 with TRBJ1-1, with a weak D call TRBD1 (5 bases). The V gene lost 1 base and the J gene lost 3 bases, with 18 bases spanning the gap. The CDR3 is 17 residues long. Germline V gene lookup returns CDR1 SGHDN and CDR2 FVKESK. The CDR3 loop is CASSQGVSLRDYTEAFF. For the CDR3, the DNA is TGTGCCAGCAGCCAAGGTGTTTCCCTCAGGGATTACACTGAAGCTTTCTTT.

This chain joins TRBV7-6 and TRBJ1-2; D gene unclear. V was cut by 3 bases and J by 4 bases, with 15 bases left in between. In germline, CDR1 is SGHVS, CDR2 FNYEAQ. There are 15 residues in the CDR3. CDR3 in DNA: TGTGCCAGCAGCTTGCAGACGGGTCCCCTCTATGGCTACACCTTC. This encodes CASSLQTGPLYGYTF. Based on the CDR3 plus reference TRBV7-6 and TRBJ1-2, the full variable domain is GAGVSQSPRYKVTKRGQDVALRCDPISGHVSLYWYRQALGQGPEFLTYFNYEAQQDKSGLPNDRFSAERPEGSISTLTIQRTEQRDSAMYRCASSLQTGPLYGYTFGSGTRLTVV.

This chain links TRBV7-2 with TRBJ1-2, with D unclear. The CDR3 sequence is 15 residues long. Per germline, CDR1 SGHTA and CDR2 FQGNSA. Between the trimmed V and J ends, which lost 1 base and 8 bases, there was a span of 17 bases. The chain's CDR3 is CASSLGLGGTMGYTF. The DNA of the CDR3 is TGTGCCAGCAGCTTAGGGCTGGGAGGAACTATGGGCTACACCTTC.

This chain uses TRBV7-8 with TRBJ2-5; 7 nucleotides line up with TRBD1. Germline CDR1 SGHVS, CDR2 FQNEAQ. Losses at the gene ends were 6 bases for V and 1 base for J; bases not matched to a gene: 8. The CDR3 spans 15 residues. The CDR3: CASRPTQGIQETQYF. DNA of the CDR3: TGTGCCAGCAGACCCACACAGGGGATCCAAGAGACCCAGTACTTC. The full variable domain, rest sourced from reference TRBV7-8 and TRBJ2-5, is GAGVSQSPRYKVAKRGQDVALRCDPISGHVSLFWYQQALGQGPEFLTYFQNEAQLDKSGLPSDRFFAERPEGSVSTLKIQRTQQEDSAVYLCASRPTQGIQETQYFGPGTRLLVL.

This chain uses TRBV24-1 with TRBJ2-1; D remains ambiguous. The CDR3 length is 12 residues. Per germline, CDR1 KGHDR and CDR2 SFDVKD. V lost 4 bases and J 2 bases, leaving 2 bases between the germline ends. CDR3 in DNA: TGTGCCACCAGTGACCCCTACAATGAGCAGTTCTTC. The encoded protein is CATSDPYNEQFF.

The V call is TRBV7-3, the J call TRBJ2-5; D is tentatively TRBD1 or TRBD2 (5 bases each). The CDR3 runs 15 residues. Per germline, CDR1 SGHTA and CDR2 FQGTGA. Between the trimmed V and J ends, which lost 5 bases and 4 bases, there was a span of 17 bases. CDR3 in amino acids: CASSPLGVLGETQYF. In nucleotides, the CDR3 is TGTGCCAGCAGCCCGCTGGGGGTTTTGGGAGAGACCCAGTACTTC.

This clonotype was observed a handful of times. The junction differs from germline at one of its ends, possibly a read error. The rearrangement joins TRBV5-1 to TRBJ2-7; TRBD1 agrees at 7 bases. Germline V gene sequence: CDR1 SGHRS, CDR2 YFSETQ. The CDR3 length is 14 residues. CDR3 nucleotides: TGCGCCAGCAGCCGGGACAGAGGTTTTTACGAGAAGTACTTC. Protein sequence: CASSRDRGFYEKYF.

The V and J genes are TRBV12-3 or TRBV12-4 and TRBJ2-1; either TRBD1 or TRBD2 may supply D (5 bases each). Between the trimmed V and J ends, which lost 7 bases and 4 bases, there was a span of 17 bases. This CDR3 has 15 amino acids. The CDR3 protein is CASTPRPGLYNEQFF. The CDR3, as DNA: TGTGCCAGCACTCCACGCCCGGGGCTTTACAATGAGCAGTTCTTC.

V and J are TRBV27 and TRBJ1-1; unclear D gene. The germline gives CDR1 MNHEY, CDR2 SMNVEV (reference sequence). The CDR3 length is 11 residues. V was shortened by 6 bases and J by 5 bases, with 7 bases between the two germline ends. This CDR3 reads CASSHGTEAFF. The DNA for the CDR3 is TGTGCCAGCAGCCACGGAACTGAAGCTTTCTTT.

This clonotype has more than one count but fewer than ten. The V gene is TRBV6-6, the J gene TRBJ1-4; the D gene is possibly TRBD1 (6 bases). Germline assignment: CDR1 MNHNY and CDR2 SVGAGI (reference sequence). The CDR3 extends over 15 amino acids. With 5 bases removed from V and 7 bases from J, the gap between germline ends came to 17 bases. In DNA, the CDR3 is TGTGCCAGCAGTCCCGGGACATGGACGAGTGAAAAACTGTTTTTT. It yields the protein CASSPGTWTSEKLFF.

The V call is TRBV7-6, the J call TRBJ1-2; perhaps TRBD1 as D (6 bases). Germline V gene sequence: CDR1 SGHVS, CDR2 FNYEAQ. The CDR3 has 15 amino acids. Deletions cut 6 bases from V and 5 bases from J, with 19 bases between. Here the CDR3 DNA reads TGTGCCAGCAGTCCACTCAACGCGGGACAATATGGCTACACCTTC. Translation: CASSPLNAGQYGYTF.

There are a few counts of this clonotype. The CDR3 sequence is CASSMTGNTGELFF. For the CDR3, the DNA is TGTGCCAGTAGTATGACAGGGAACACCGGGGAGCTGTTTTTT. This chain connects TRBV19 to TRBJ2-2; possible D gene TRBD1, 6 bases. The CDR3 has 14 residues. Trimming removed 3 bases from V and 1 base from J, with 6 bases in between. Germline V gene lookup returns CDR1 LNHDA and CDR2 SQIVND (reference sequence). Complete variable domain (other parts from reference TRBV19 and TRBJ2-2): DGGITQSPKYLFRKEGQNVTLSCEQNLNHDAMYWYRQDPGQGLRLIYYSQIVNDFQKGDIAEGYSVSREKKESFPLTVTSAQKNPTAFYLCASSMTGNTGELFFGEGSRLTVL.

This clonotype came up many times. The V and J genes are TRBV15 and TRBJ2-3; no clear D gene. In germline, CDR1 is LNHNV, CDR2 YYDKDF (reference sequence). The V end lost 5 bases, the J end lost 3 bases, and 12 bases lay between the germline ends. The CDR3 runs to 14 residues. In DNA, the CDR3 is TGTGCCACCAGCCTTCGTGAAACTACAGATACGCAGTATTTT. The encoded protein is CATSLRETTDTQYF.

The V call is TRBV7-9, the J call TRBJ2-3; either TRBD1 or TRBD2 may supply D (5 bases each). This CDR3 has 16 residues. Germline values: CDR1 SEHNR, CDR2 FQNEAQ (reference sequence). Trimming removed 5 bases from V and 6 bases from J, with 21 bases in between. The CDR3: CASSPFRDPQADTQYF. The CDR3 nucleotides are TGTGCCAGCAGCCCTTTCCGGGACCCCCAAGCGGATACGCAGTATTTT.

The table lists this clonotype with a few counts. The chain uses TRBV11-2 and TRBJ1-2; D may be TRBD1 (5 bases). This CDR3 is built from 15 residues. CDR1 and CDR2 (germline): SGHAT, FQNNGV. The V end was cut by 2 bases, the J end by 6 bases, with 16 bases between. CDR3 amino acids: CASSLHPGQLNGYTF. The CDR3 nucleotides are TGTGCCAGCAGCTTACATCCAGGGCAGTTAAATGGCTACACCTTC.

The chain recombines TRBV18 with TRBJ1-5; TRBD1 might be the D (5 bases). With 2 bases removed from V and 3 bases from J, the gap between germline ends came to 11 bases. This CDR3 has 15 amino acids. In germline, CDR1 is KGHSH, CDR2 LQKENI. CDR3: CASSPNQGPNQPQHF. CDR3 nucleotides: TGTGCCAGCTCACCAAACCAGGGCCCCAATCAGCCCCAGCATTTT.

This clonotype has a handful of counts. The chain is built from TRBV30 and TRBJ2-7; unclear D gene. The CDR3 covers 13 residues. Germline V gives CDR1 GTSNPN, CDR2 SVGIG (reference sequence). Trimming removed 0 bases from V and 3 bases from J, with 9 bases in between. CDR3 sequence reads: CAWSVQTFYEQYF. The CDR3 DNA sequence: TGTGCCTGGAGTGTACAGACTTTCTACGAGCAGTACTTC. Filled out from reference TRBV30 and TRBJ2-7, the complete variable domain reads SQTIHQWPATLVQPVGSPLSLECTVEGTSNPNLYWYRQAAGRGLQLLFYSVGIGQISSEVPQNLSASRPQDRQFILSSKKLLLSDSGFYLCAWSVQTFYEQYFGPGTRLTVT.

The V and J genes are TRBV7-2 and TRBJ2-1; D is unresolved. V lost 5 bases to trimming and J lost 7 bases, with 9 bases between them. This CDR3 has 12 residues. The V gene's germline CDR1 is SGHTA and CDR2 FQGNSA. The CDR3 bases are TGTGCCAGCAGCGTCTTACGGAATGAGCAGTTCTTC. It yields the protein CASSVLRNEQFF.

The J gene is TRBJ2-1, the V gene TRBV3-1, with 8 bases fitting TRBD2. The germline gives CDR1 LGHDT, CDR2 YNNKEL (reference sequence). The CDR3 is made up of 17 amino acids. The V gene end was trimmed by 1 base and the J gene end by 4 bases; junction bases not matched to a gene: 9. In nucleotides, the CDR3 is TGTGCCAGCAGCCAAGGAGGGGGAGCGGGAGTATACAATGAGCAGTTCTTC. Residues: CASSQGGGAGVYNEQFF.

The J gene is TRBJ2-5, the V gene TRBV5-8; TRBD1 aligns across 7 bases. The germline V gene encodes CDR1 SGHTS and CDR2 YDEGEE. The CDR3 sequence is 14 residues long. With 1 base clipped from V and 1 base from J, the junction kept 1 base outside the gene matches. This CDR3 reads CASSLHRGQETQYF. The CDR3 DNA is TGTGCCAGCAGCTTGCACAGGGGCCAAGAGACCCAGTACTTC. Full variable domain (rest looked up from reference TRBV5-8 and TRBJ2-5): EAGVTQSPTHLIKTRGQQATLRCSPISGHTSVYWYQQALGLGLQFLLWYDEGEERNRGNFPPRFSGRQFPNYSSELNVNALELEDSALYLCASSLHRGQETQYFGPGTRLLVL.

This clonotype was recorded a few times. The chain recombines TRBV13 with TRBJ2-1, with TRBD2 matching 9 bases. V dropped 1 base and J dropped 1; count of bases not matched to a gene: 2. Looked up from germline, CDR1 is PRHDT and CDR2 is FYEKMQ (reference sequence). This CDR3 has 16 amino acids. This chain's CDR3 is CASSLDLAGSYNEQFF. The CDR3 coding sequence is TGTGCCAGCAGCTTAGACCTAGCGGGGTCCTACAATGAGCAGTTCTTC.

This clonotype has just a few counts. This chain links TRBV7-3 with TRBJ1-4; TRBD1 matches at 10 bases. The CDR3 spans 15 residues. Losses at the gene ends were 5 bases for V and 5 bases for J; bases not matched to a gene: 5. Per germline, CDR1 SGHTA and CDR2 FQGTGA. The CDR3 DNA follows: TGTGCCAGCAGCGACAGGACAGGGGGGAATGAAAAACTGTTTTTT. Its protein is CASSDRTGGNEKLFF.

The chain links TRBV9 to TRBJ2-3; D call uncertain. The CDR3 is made up of 14 amino acids. CDR1 is SGDLS, CDR2 YYNGEE, per germline. V dropped 2 bases and J dropped 0 bases, with 7 bases sitting between them. The CDR3 nucleotides read TGTGCCAGCAGCGTTCGCAGCAGCACAGATACGCAGTATTTT. The encoded protein is CASSVRSSTDTQYF. Variable domain in full (rest from reference TRBV9 and TRBJ2-3): DSGVTQTPKHLITATGQRVTLRCSPRSGDLSVYWYQQSLDQGLQFLIQYYNGEERAKGNILERFSAQQFPDLHSELNLSSLELGDSALYFCASSVRSSTDTQYFGPGTRLTVL.